The rows below give T cell receptor beta chains drawn from one sample of a study of identical twins. TCRdb independently ran MiXCR on the 5' RACE reads; one entry per CDR3 protein. The sample holds 510,000 or so distinct CDR3 sequences, 13% to 15% seen once. The same sample was also used in a study of yellow fever vaccine responses in identical twins.

The sequencing input was CD4+ T cells sorted from blood. The receptors were gathered from a woman under 30 in good health. Each CDR3 is given with its conserved first and last residue. A D gene is named only where the DNA matches it firmly. Clone size is given for some rows only: seen once, a few or many times, or a class if the clone is expanded.

J,size,D,V,CDR3,DNA
TRBJ2-2,few,.,TRBV10-3,CAISVPRAGANTGELFF,TGTGCCATCAGTGTCCCGCGGGCAGGAGCGAACACCGGGGAGCTGTTTTTT
TRBJ1-1,many,.,TRBV10-3,CAINEGVEAFF,TGTGCCATCAACGAAGGAGTAGAAGCTTTCTTT
TRBJ1-4,.,.,TRBV6-1,CASTATSNEKLFF,TGTGCCAGCACGGCCACAAGTAATGAAAAACTGTTTTTT
TRBJ2-2,few,.,TRBV20-1,CSARDPANTGELFF,TGCAGTGCTAGAGATCCTGCGAACACCGGGGAGCTGTTTTTT
TRBJ2-7,few,.,TRBV6-1,CASSTTALYEQYF,TGTGCCAGCAGTACGACAGCCCTCTACGAGCAGTACTTC
TRBJ2-3,few,TRBD2,TRBV20-1,CSAALAANTDTQYF,TGCAGTGCGGCACTAGCGGCAAACACAGATACGCAGTATTTT
TRBJ2-2,few,.,TRBV12-3/TRBV12-4,CASSLRHPNTGELFF,TGTGCCAGCAGTTTAAGACACCCGAACACCGGGGAGCTGTTTTTT
TRBJ2-1,few,.,TRBV7-8,CASSSQGLRPPPDYNEQFF,TGTGCCAGCAGCTCCCAGGGACTCCGGCCCCCTCCTGATTACAATGAGCAGTTCTTC
TRBJ2-3,many,TRBD2,TRBV3-1,CASRELAGSTDTQYF,TGTGCCAGCAGAGAACTAGCGGGGAGCACAGATACGCAGTATTTT
TRBJ2-1,.,.,TRBV10-3,CAISEVGGRGPYNEQFF,TGTGCCATCAGTGAGGTTGGAGGGCGGGGGCCCTACAATGAGCAGTTCTTC
TRBJ1-6,few,.,TRBV28,CASSLRLPNSPLHF,TGTGCCAGCAGCCTCAGGCTCCCCAATTCACCCCTCCACTTT
TRBJ2-1,few,TRBD2,TRBV5-1,CASSLVLAGGPSSYNEQFF,TGCGCCAGCAGCTTGGTGCTAGCGGGGGGGCCGAGCTCCTACAATGAGCAGTTCTTC
TRBJ1-6,few,.,TRBV12-3/TRBV12-4,CATSMAHSNSPLHF,TGTGCCACCAGTATGGCACATAGTAATTCACCCCTCCACTTT
TRBJ2-2,.,.,TRBV27,CASSSRGRELFF,TGTGCCAGCAGTTCCCGGGGGAGGGAGCTGTTTTTT
TRBJ1-1,few,.,TRBV10-3,CSTPDRRTEAFF,TGTTCCACCCCAGACAGAAGAACTGAAGCTTTCTTT
TRBJ2-2,.,.,TRBV5-1,CASGSQGLSNTGELFF,TGCGCCAGCGGCTCTCAGGGGCTATCGAACACCGGGGAGCTGTTTTTT
TRBJ1-4,.,TRBD1,TRBV28,CASSPPYRGGEKLFF,TGTGCCAGCAGTCCTCCCTACAGGGGTGGTGAAAAACTGTTTTTT
TRBJ2-3,few,.,TRBV7-6,CASSLGALAFGTDTQYF,TGTGCCAGCAGCTTAGGGGCACTAGCATTTGGCACAGATACGCAGTATTTT
TRBJ2-1,.,TRBD2,TRBV14,CASSQLKGLAKGNEQFF,TGTGCCAGCAGCCAACTAAAGGGACTAGCGAAGGGCAATGAGCAGTTCTTC
TRBJ2-2,.,.,TRBV4-1,CASSPGPGIVSGELFF,TGCGCCAGCAGCCCGGGACCAGGCATAGTTTCCGGGGAGCTGTTTTTT
TRBJ2-1,few,.,TRBV20-1,CSARDIGRVYNEQFF,TGCAGTGCTAGAGATATAGGCAGGGTTTACAATGAGCAGTTCTTC
TRBJ2-7,few,.,TRBV5-1,CASSGPDRSSYEQYF,TGCGCCAGCAGCGGACCGGACAGATCCTCCTACGAGCAGTACTTC
TRBJ2-3,.,.,TRBV12-3/TRBV12-4,CASSTSIGTDTQYF,TGTGCCAGCAGTACTAGCATCGGCACAGATACGCAGTATTTT
TRBJ2-7,few,TRBD1,TRBV28,CASRPGQGRWRQYF,TGTGCCAGCAGGCCGGGACAGGGGAGATGGAGGCAGTACTTC
TRBJ1-6,few,.,TRBV21-1,CASSKVGTKNSPLHF,TGTGCCAGCAGCAAAGTAGGGACGAAGAATTCACCCCTCCACTTT
TRBJ2-7,.,.,TRBV7-9,CASSLHNEQYF,TGTGCCAGCAGCTTACATAACGAGCAGTACTTC
TRBJ2-1,.,.,TRBV20-1,CSARRGGSAVNEQFF,TGCAGTGCTAGAAGAGGGGGTAGTGCAGTCAATGAGCAGTTCTTC
TRBJ2-1,many,.,TRBV10-3,CAISESLGIDNEQFF,TGTGCCATCAGTGAGTCATTGGGGATCGACAATGAGCAGTTCTTC
TRBJ1-1,few,TRBD1,TRBV5-1,CASSKPSQGATEAFF,TGCGCCAGCAGCAAGCCCTCCCAGGGGGCCACTGAAGCTTTCTTT
TRBJ2-1,many,.,TRBV4-2,CASSQDQGGNYNEQFF,TGTGCCAGCAGCCAAGATCAAGGGGGGAATTACAATGAGCAGTTCTTC
TRBJ2-1,few,.,TRBV24-1,CATSGNPDSYNEQFF,TGTGCCACCAGTGGTAATCCAGACTCCTACAATGAGCAGTTCTTC
TRBJ1-2,.,.,TRBV29-1,CSAPAGGTNYGYTF,TGCAGCGCCCCGGCGGGGGGCACGAACTATGGCTACACCTTC
TRBJ2-1,.,TRBD2,TRBV20-1,CSAVAGLTYNEQFF,TGCAGTGCCGTAGCGGGACTCACCTACAATGAGCAGTTCTTC
TRBJ2-1,.,TRBD2,TRBV7-6,CASSEAGPPKGEQFF,TGTGCCAGCAGCGAAGCGGGACCACCCAAGGGTGAGCAGTTCTTC
TRBJ2-3,many,.,TRBV20-1,CSAKRQSSTDTQYF,TGCAGTGCTAAACGACAGTCTAGCACAGATACGCAGTATTTT
TRBJ2-3,many,TRBD2,TRBV6-2/TRBV6-3,CAIQVGGASGRSTDTQYF,TGTGCCATCCAAGTCGGTGGGGCTAGCGGGAGAAGCACAGATACGCAGTATTTT
TRBJ1-2,few,.,TRBV4-1,CASSLKRAGDGYTF,TGCGCCAGCAGCCTCAAGCGGGCGGGGGATGGCTACACCTTC
TRBJ2-3,few,.,TRBV10-3,CATRVGVSGGTDTQYF,TGTGCCACCCGAGTCGGTGTTTCTGGAGGGACAGATACGCAGTATTTT
TRBJ1-6,.,.,TRBV5-6,CASSLSTEFTLHF,TGTGCCAGCAGCTTATCGACGGAATTCACCCTCCACTTT
TRBJ2-5,many,.,TRBV12-3/TRBV12-4,CASSLNFETQYF,TGTGCCAGCAGTTTAAATTTTGAGACCCAGTACTTC
TRBJ1-4,few,.,TRBV7-2,CASSRGRSEKLFF,TGTGCCAGTTCCCGGGGGAGGAGTGAAAAACTGTTTTTT
TRBJ2-5,few,.,TRBV20-1,CSARAPGSGETQYF,TGCAGTGCTAGAGCCCCGGGGTCAGGAGAGACCCAGTACTTC
TRBJ1-5,few,.,TRBV20-1,CSARGGGNQPQHF,TGCAGTGCTCGCGGGGGGGGAAATCAGCCCCAGCATTTT
TRBJ2-1,few,TRBD1,TRBV20-1,CSAPRTGGVYNEQFF,TGCAGTGCCCCCAGGACAGGGGGGGTCTACAATGAGCAGTTCTTC
TRBJ2-1,few,TRBD2,TRBV3-1,CASTQGASGVREQFF,TGTGCCAGCACCCAAGGGGCTAGCGGAGTTAGGGAGCAGTTCTTC
TRBJ1-1,.,.,TRBV18,CASSPLTIGNTEAFF,TGTGCCAGCTCCCCGCTCACGATTGGGAACACTGAAGCTTTCTTT
TRBJ2-2,few,.,TRBV5-1,CASRRREDTGELFF,TGCGCCAGCAGAAGGAGGGAGGACACCGGGGAGCTGTTTTTT
TRBJ1-5,.,TRBD1,TRBV20-1,CSAEQGGQPQHF,TGCAGTGCGGAACAGGGGGGACAGCCCCAGCATTTT